The 22 T cell receptor beta chains reported below all come from one sample, sequenced in a study of cytomegalovirus exposure and HLA in healthy donors. The assay was immunoSEQ multiplex PCR, and TCRdb's table has in-frame clones only and misses some. The top ten clones hold about 10% of a sample with 130,000 or so clones, 89% of them seen once. Material for sequencing was PBMCs. These receptors all stem from a woman under 30 in good health and CMV-seropositive.

The chain couples TRBV7-9 to TRBJ1-1; D unclear. CDR1 is SEHNR and CDR2 is FQNEAQ in the germline V gene (reference sequence). V lost 5 bases and J lost 4, with 11 bases in between. This CDR3 contains 13 residues. In nucleotides, the CDR3 is TGTGCCAGCAGCCACAGTGGTGGCACTGAAGCTTTCTTT. Translating gives CASSHSGGTEAFF.

The genes are TRBV18 and TRBJ2-7, with D tentatively TRBD2 (5 bases). The CDR3 has 12 residues. Germline V CDR1 and CDR2: KGHSH, LQKENI. Between the trimmed V and J ends, which lost 4 bases and 7 bases, there was a span of 11 bases. The CDR3 reads CASSRLSWEQYF. DNA for the CDR3: TGTGCCAGCTCACGACTATCGTGGGAGCAGTACTTC.

The V gene is TRBV19, the J gene TRBJ2-3, with a weak D call TRBD2 (6 bases). The CDR3 runs to 14 residues. Germline CDR1 LNHDA, CDR2 SQIVND (reference sequence). Trimming cost V 5 bases and J 6 bases, with 15 bases left between them. The CDR3 spells CASSVSGFPDTQYF. CDR3 sequence (DNA): TGTGCCAGTAGTGTTAGCGGTTTTCCGGATACGCAGTATTTT.

V is TRBV27 and J is TRBJ2-7; 7 bases match TRBD1. Unmatched junction bases numbered 4, after V lost 5 bases and J lost 0 bases. The V gene's germline CDR1 is MNHEY and CDR2 SMNVEV (reference sequence). The CDR3 runs 14 residues. CDR3 DNA sequence: TGTGCCAGCAGTCAGAGGACAGGCTCCTACGAGCAGTACTTC. It encodes CASSQRTGSYEQYF.

The chain joins TRBV2 to TRBJ2-1; possibly TRBD1 for D (6 bases). Per the germline V gene, CDR1 is SNHLY and CDR2 is FYNNEI. The CDR3 sequence is 13 residues long. V gave up 8 bases and J gave up 0 bases, with 8 bases separating them. The CDR3, as DNA: TGTGCCAGCGGGGGCCGCTCCTACAATGAGCAGTTCTTC. It translates to CASGGRSYNEQFF. The entire variable domain, with the rest obtained from reference TRBV2 and TRBJ2-1, is as follows: EPEVTQTPSHQVTQMGQEVILRCVPISNHLYFYWYRQILGQKVEFLVSFYNNEISEKSEIFDDQFSVERPDGSNFTLKIRSTKLEDSAMYFCASGGRSYNEQFFGPGTRLTVL.

The CDR3 protein is CASRSGGNQPQHF. CDR3 in DNA: TGTGCCAGCAGATCCGGGGGCAATCAGCCCCAGCATTTT. This chain uses TRBV6-5 with TRBJ1-5; no firm D call. Germline CDR1 reads MNHEY; CDR2 reads SVGAGI. This CDR3 contains 13 residues. Trimming shortened V by 6 bases and J by 2 bases, and 8 bases separated the two germline ends.

This clone was seen only a few times. V gene TRBV5-5 combines with J gene TRBJ1-5; possible D gene TRBD1, 5 bases. Germline V gene lookup returns CDR1 SGHKS and CDR2 YYEKEE (reference sequence). Deletions cut 1 base from V and 6 bases from J, with 11 bases between. CDR3 length equals 14 residues. The DNA of the CDR3 is TGTGCCAGCAGCTTGACGGGGGGTAGTCAGCCCCAGCATTTT. This encodes CASSLTGGSQPQHF.

This clone is a singleton in its sample. The V and J genes are TRBV4-1 and TRBJ2-2; D remains unclear. V lost 6 bases and J lost 1, with 6 bases in between. The CDR3 covers 13 residues. The germline gives CDR1 MGHRA, CDR2 YSYEKL. CDR3 residues: CASRFRNTGELFF. DNA of the CDR3: TGCGCCAGCAGATTCCGGAACACCGGGGAGCTGTTTTTT.

This chain joins TRBV7-9 and TRBJ1-5; 7 bases line up with TRBD1. The CDR3 runs to 16 residues. Trimming at V came to 1 base and at J to 3 bases, leaving 6 bases not matched to a gene. The germline V gene encodes CDR1 SEHNR and CDR2 FQNEAQ (reference sequence). The CDR3 sequence is CASSLVHRGVNQPQHF. In DNA form, the CDR3 reads TGTGCCAGCAGCTTAGTTCACAGGGGAGTCAATCAGCCCCAGCATTTT.

J is TRBJ1-1 and V is TRBV19, with TRBD1 identical over 7 bases. J was trimmed by 0 bases and V by 5 bases; bases with no gene match: 15. Germline V gene lookup returns CDR1 LNHDA and CDR2 SQIVND (reference sequence). This CDR3 region has 18 residues. The DNA for the CDR3 is TGTGCCAGTAGTTCACCACCCAGGGGGAGACTCATGAACACTGAAGCTTTCTTT. Translated: CASSSPPRGRLMNTEAFF.

The chain recombines TRBV5-4 with TRBJ2-3; TRBD1 matches 7 bases. The CDR3 runs 15 residues. Per the germline V gene, CDR1 is SGHNT and CDR2 is YYREEE (reference sequence). J gave up 0 bases and V 4 bases, and 5 bases lay outside the gene matches. In DNA form, the CDR3 reads TGTGCCAGCAGCCGCTGGACAGGCAGCACAGATACGCAGTATTTT. It yields the protein CASSRWTGSTDTQYF.

CDR3 DNA sequence: TGTGCCAGCAGCATCGGACTAGCGGGGGGCCGACTCCAAGAGACCCAGTACTTC. As protein: CASSIGLAGGRLQETQYF. The chain employs TRBV7-9 and TRBJ2-5; 14 positions match TRBD2. Per the germline V gene, CDR1 is SEHNR and CDR2 is FQNEAQ (reference sequence). The CDR3 is 18 amino acids. J was trimmed by 1 base and V by 5 bases; bases with no gene match: 9. Based on the CDR3 plus reference TRBV7-9 and TRBJ2-5, the full variable domain is DTGVSQNPRHKITKRGQNVTFRCDPISEHNRLYWYRQTLGQGPEFLTYFQNEAQLEKSRLLSDRFSAERPKGSFSTLEIQRTEQGDSAMYLCASSIGLAGGRLQETQYFGPGTRLLVL.

The table lists this clone with a count of one. The chain recombines TRBV7-8 with TRBJ2-3, with TRBD2 matching over 8 bases. The length of the CDR3 is 17 residues. J was trimmed by 2 bases and V by 0 bases; bases with no gene match: 7. The germline V gene has CDR1 SGHVS and CDR2 FQNEAQ. CDR3 amino acids: CASSLAWASGYTDTQYF. The CDR3 DNA follows: TGTGCCAGCAGCTTAGCATGGGCTAGCGGGTACACAGATACGCAGTATTTT.

The genes are TRBV7-2 and TRBJ2-1; 10 bases fit TRBD2. The CDR3 covers 17 residues. The V gene's germline CDR1 is SGHTA and CDR2 FQGNSA. The V gene end was trimmed by 5 bases and the J gene end by 6 bases; junction bases not matched to a gene: 13. The CDR3 sequence: CASSLLRIAGGLNEQFF. Written as DNA, the CDR3 is TGTGCCAGCAGCCTACTCCGGATAGCGGGGGGCCTCAATGAGCAGTTCTTC.

The genes are TRBV7-9 and TRBJ1-6; a weak D match, TRBD1 (6 bases). The CDR3 has 16 amino acids. Trimming cost V 3 bases and J 7 bases, with 16 bases left between them. Germline CDR1 reads SEHNR; CDR2 reads FQNEAQ (reference sequence). CDR3 sequence: CASSFGGAVWNSPLHF. CDR3 coding DNA: TGTGCCAGCAGCTTCGGGGGGGCTGTCTGGAATTCACCCCTCCACTTT.

This clone has more than one count but fewer than ten. This chain uses TRBV19 with TRBJ1-5, with unresolved D. The V end was cut by 6 bases, the J end by 6 bases, with 15 bases between. The CDR3 has 14 residues. CDR1 and CDR2 from the germline V gene are LNHDA and SQIVND (reference sequence). CDR3 in DNA: TGTGCCAGTAGGCAACCCCGGGGTACTCAGCCCCAGCATTTT. This codes for CASRQPRGTQPQHF.

The chain recombines TRBV19 with TRBJ2-1, with 9 nucleotides matching TRBD2. Germline trimming cut 3 bases from V and 4 bases from J; bases unmatched to any gene: 7. The CDR3 spans 16 residues. Germline CDR1 is LNHDA and CDR2 is SQIVND (reference sequence). The CDR3 nucleotides are TGTGCCAGTAGTATTAGGCTAGCGGGGAGGTACAATGAGCAGTTCTTC. Its translation: CASSIRLAGRYNEQFF.

This sequence joins TRBV5-4 and TRBJ1-2; TRBD1 matches 9 bases. In germline, CDR1 is SGHNT, CDR2 YYREEE (reference sequence). The CDR3 spans 14 residues. Unmatched junction bases numbered 5, after V lost 2 bases and J lost 6 bases. DNA of the CDR3: TGTGCCAGCAGCTTCACAGGGGGCGCCGATGGCTACACCTTC. It specifies CASSFTGGADGYTF.

The chain is built from TRBV6-8 and TRBJ2-2, with 7 bases fitting TRBD1. V was pared by 11 bases and J by 8 bases, with 11 bases of the junction left unmatched. Germline V gene data show CDR1 as MNHGY and CDR2 as SAAAGT. This CDR3 has 13 residues. The CDR3 nucleotides are TGTGCCGCCCGGGTGAGGGGGCTTGGGGAGCTGTTTTTT. Its translation: CAARVRGLGELFF.

This chain connects TRBV5-4 to TRBJ2-1; D is perhaps TRBD1 (5 bases). Germline assignment: CDR1 SGHNT and CDR2 YYREEE (reference sequence). Trimming shortened V by 1 base and J by 6 bases, and 14 bases separated the two germline ends. The CDR3 length is 15 residues. CDR3 residues: CASSLSAGMLNEQFF. The CDR3 DNA reads as TGTGCCAGCAGCTTGAGTGCAGGGATGCTCAATGAGCAGTTCTTC.

This chain uses TRBV5-1 with TRBJ2-1, with TRBD1 matching 8 bases. Germline-derived CDR1 and CDR2 are SGHRS and YFSETQ. The J segment lost 8 bases and the V segment lost 3 bases, leaving 13 bases of the junction unmatched. The CDR3 contains 16 residues. CDR3 in DNA: TGCGCCAGCAGCTCGACTTTGGGACAGGTGGGGGATGAGCAGTTCTTC. Its translation is CASSSTLGQVGDEQFF.

This clone was observed once. J is TRBJ1-1 and V is TRBV18; no clear D. V shed 1 base and J shed 6 bases, with 9 bases lying between them. The germline V gene encodes CDR1 KGHSH and CDR2 LQKENI. CDR3 length equals 13 residues. The CDR3 sequence is CASSPQGGSEAFF. The CDR3 DNA reads as TGTGCCAGCTCACCACAGGGAGGCTCTGAAGCTTTCTTT. Filled out from reference TRBV18 and TRBJ1-1, the complete variable domain reads NAGVMQNPRHLVRRRGQEARLRCSPMKGHSHVYWYRQLPEEGLKFMVYLQKENIIDESGMPKERFSAEFPKEGPSILRIQQVVRGDSAAYFCASSPQGGSEAFFGQGTRLTVV.